This T cell receptor beta chain derives from a study of regulatory T cells in long-lasting Graves disease. Points from the study as a whole: Patients with persistent disease shared some 3,000 public clonotypes, outpacing the roughly 1,000 shared by new patients.

Sequencing libraries for TCR beta were prepared with iRepertoire HTBI primers and Arm-PCR of CDR3 regions. Each CDR3 protein gets one entry after TCRdb re-called the multiplex PCR reads with MiXCR. The sample lists hundreds of thousands of distinct CDR3 sequences; 13% were seen once. The CDR3 totals 15 residues. The germline V and J ends were trimmed by 2 bases and 3 bases, with 13 bases remaining between them. Germline V CDR1 and CDR2: MNHEY, SVGEGT. The time point was: newly diagnosed GD, antithyroid drugs for less than 3 months. Researchers made the TCR library from RNA that was extracted from PBMCs. This clonotype has just a few counts. Antigen: not known. In addition, the sample was reused for a study of T cells in Graves' hyperthyroidism and ophthalmopathy.

The sequences come from peripheral blood mononuclear cells (PBMCs), collected at new diagnosis, from a patient treated with antithyroid drugs. The chain employs TRBV6-2 or TRBV6-3 and TRBJ1-2; possible D gene TRBD1, 5 bases. This sequence originates from a man aged 25 to 40 with Graves disease. CDR3 sequence (DNA): TGTGCCAGCAGTTACCCAGAAGACAGTCACTATGGCTACACCTTC. Protein sequence: CASSYPEDSHYGYTF.